This passage covers 17 T cell receptor beta chains from one sample sequenced in a study of cytotoxic CD8 clonotypes in ibrutinib-treated CLL. Here immunoSEQ multiplex PCR was the method, and the copy in TCRdb shows in-frame clones only, minus some. This table holds some 28,000 clones, around three fifths found once. This specimen was PBMCs, taken before ibrutinib treatment. These receptor sequences come from a human donor with chronic lymphocytic leukemia.

The chain couples TRBV7-9 to TRBJ2-7; 9 bases fit TRBD1. Germline trimming cut 4 bases from V and 4 bases from J; bases unmatched to any gene: 11. Germline V lookup: CDR1 SEHNR, CDR2 FQNEAQ (reference sequence). CDR3 length equals 16 residues. Written as DNA, the CDR3 is TGTGCCAGCAGCTCCCCGACCGGGACAGGGCAGTACGAGCAGTACTTC. It yields the protein CASSSPTGTGQYEQYF.

The CDR3 DNA reads TGTGCCAGCAACACCCACGGGACAGGGTATTGGGAAAAACTGTTTTTT. This encodes CASNTHGTGYWEKLFF. V usage is TRBV28 and J usage is TRBJ1-4; 9 bases match TRBD1. Germline CDR1 is MDHEN and CDR2 is SYDVKM. The CDR3 consists of 16 residues. With 7 bases clipped from V and 8 bases from J, the junction kept 14 bases outside the gene matches.

The chain recombines TRBV10-3 with TRBJ2-5; D gene unclear. CDR1 ENHRY and CDR2 SYGVKD come from the germline V gene. This CDR3 is 11 amino acids long. V was trimmed by 4 bases and J by 5 bases, leaving 5 bases between them. The CDR3 sequence is CAISVGETQYF. The DNA of the CDR3 is TGTGCCATCAGTGTAGGGGAGACCCAGTACTTC.

The sample holds one count of this clone. The chain carries TRBV10-2 and TRBJ2-3; 9 bases match TRBD1. The length of the CDR3 is 13 residues. V lost 6 bases, J lost 5 bases, and 3 bases stayed unmatched. Germline V lookup: CDR1 WSHSY, CDR2 SAAADI. The CDR3 spells CASRGQGGDTQYF. As DNA, the CDR3 is TGCGCCAGCAGGGGACAGGGAGGAGATACGCAGTATTTT.

The chain uses TRBV21-1 and TRBJ1-1. TRBV21-1 is recorded as a pseudogene. The CDR3 is 15 amino acids. The CDR3 region is CASRPDVGLNTEAFF. CDR3 in DNA: TGTGCCAGCAGACCGGACGTAGGGTTGAACACTGAAGCTTTCTTT.

This chain connects TRBV27 to TRBJ1-5; tentative D call: TRBD1 (6 bases). This CDR3 spans 16 amino acids. Germline-derived CDR1 and CDR2 are MNHEY and SMNVEV (reference sequence). Trimming stripped 7 bases from V and 3 bases from J, with 19 bases between. CDR3 protein: CASKRWGGSNNQPQHF. In DNA form, the CDR3 reads TGTGCCAGCAAACGGTGGGGGGGCAGTAACAATCAGCCCCAGCATTTT.

The chain links TRBV15 to TRBJ2-2; 7 bases are a match to TRBD1. The CDR3 is 18 amino acids. Germline loops: CDR1 LNHNV, CDR2 YYDKDF (reference sequence). V was clipped by 2 bases and J by 2 bases; unmatched bases: 11. The CDR3 is CATSRSRDSPPNTGELFF. The DNA for the CDR3 is TGTGCCACCAGCAGATCCCGGGACAGTCCCCCAAACACCGGGGAGCTGTTTTTT.

The CDR3 DNA reads TGTGCCAGCAGGGACAGGGATCTACCTGGGGCCAACGTCCTGACTTTC. Translated: CASRDRDLPGANVLTF. The chain joins TRBV28 to TRBJ2-6; 8 positions match TRBD1. J gave up 2 bases and V 6 bases, and 6 bases lay outside the gene matches. CDR3 length: 16 amino acids. Germline values: CDR1 MDHEN, CDR2 SYDVKM.

This rearrangement joins TRBV11-3 to TRBJ2-5, with D possibly matching TRBD1 (6 bases). Deletions cut 3 bases from V and 5 bases from J, with 16 bases between. This CDR3 has 15 residues. CDR1 is SGHNT, CDR2 YENEEA, per germline. CDR3 in amino acids: CASSLDSRGHETQYF. The CDR3 bases are TGTGCCAGCAGCTTGGATTCCAGGGGACACGAGACCCAGTACTTC.

The rearrangement links TRBV9 to TRBJ2-3; D is unresolved. The length of the CDR3 is 15 residues. Germline V gives CDR1 SGDLS, CDR2 YYNGEE. V lost 0 bases, J lost 3 bases, and 11 bases lay in between. CDR3 nucleotides: TGTGCCAGCAGCGTAGGAAGGTTTAAGACAGATACGCAGTATTTT. Translated: CASSVGRFKTDTQYF.

This chain connects TRBV6-6 to TRBJ2-3, with TRBD2 as a possible D gene (6 bases). Germline CDR1 reads MNHNY; CDR2 reads SVGAGI (reference sequence). The germline V and J ends were trimmed by 8 bases and 3 bases, with 15 bases remaining between them. CDR3 length: 14 residues. The CDR3 nucleotides read TGTGCCAGCCGCCTACCCAGCGGGACAGATACGCAGTATTTT. Translation: CASRLPSGTDTQYF.

This clone was detected only a few times. V is TRBV27 and J is TRBJ1-2, with D unresolved. The CDR3 consists of 14 residues. V lost 5 bases and J 2 bases, leaving 12 bases between the germline ends. Germline CDR1 MNHEY, CDR2 SMNVEV (reference sequence). Written as DNA, the CDR3 is TGTGCCAGCAGTCTCCGCTACGGGAACTATGGCTACACCTTC. Translated, it gives CASSLRYGNYGYTF.

About this clone itself: The DNA is left out, because the CDR3 cannot be placed on it with certainty; the CDR3 is given as TCRdb lists it. The chain couples TRBV5-6 to TRBJ2-5; TRBD2, the table's D call, lacks a check against the DNA. The CDR3 is 15 amino acids long, termini counted. Per germline, CDR1 SGHDT and CDR2 YYEEEE. CDR3 in amino acids: CASSFGPGRDETQYF.

The chain is built from TRBV7-8 and TRBJ1-2; D remains unclear. The CDR3 covers 12 residues. Germline lookup yields CDR1 SGHVS and CDR2 FQNEAQ. Trimming took 1 base from V and 6 from J, leaving 6 bases between them. The CDR3 spells CASSLGGNGYTF. The CDR3 DNA sequence: TGTGCCAGCAGCTTAGGAGGGAATGGCTACACCTTC.

This clone was recorded a few times. The chain employs TRBV5-1 and TRBJ1-2; 8 bases match TRBD1. CDR1 SGHRS and CDR2 YFSETQ come from the germline V gene. V lost 4 bases and J lost 8; bases outside the gene matches: 7. The CDR3 covers 13 residues. The DNA for the CDR3 is TGCGCCAGCAGCCCTGGGACAGGTGGCGGCTACACCTTC. It encodes CASSPGTGGGYTF. The whole variable domain, filled in from reference TRBV5-1 and TRBJ1-2, reads KAGVTQTPRYLIKTRGQQVTLSCSPISGHRSVSWYQQTPGQGLQFLFEYFSETQRNKGNFPGRFSGRQFSNSRSEMNVSTLELGDSALYLCASSPGTGGGYTFGSGTRLTVV.

The V and J genes are TRBV10-3 and TRBJ2-3; 14 bases agree with TRBD2. The trim removed 4 bases at V and 2 bases at J, leaving 2 bases unmatched. The length of the CDR3 is 16 residues. Germline V gene data show CDR1 as ENHRY and CDR2 as SYGVKD. CDR3: CAISGGLAGATDTQYF. CDR3 nucleotide sequence: TGTGCCATCAGTGGGGGACTAGCGGGGGCCACAGATACGCAGTATTTT.

This clone has more than one count but fewer than ten. The genes are TRBV27 and TRBJ2-7; D perhaps matches TRBD1 (6 bases). Trimming removed 4 bases at V and 2 bases at J, with 12 bases between. CDR1 and CDR2 from the germline V gene are MNHEY and SMNVEV (reference sequence). The CDR3 totals 14 residues. CDR3 residues: CASSSGQLTYEQYF. The CDR3 DNA reads as TGTGCCAGCAGTTCCGGACAGTTAACCTACGAGCAGTACTTC.